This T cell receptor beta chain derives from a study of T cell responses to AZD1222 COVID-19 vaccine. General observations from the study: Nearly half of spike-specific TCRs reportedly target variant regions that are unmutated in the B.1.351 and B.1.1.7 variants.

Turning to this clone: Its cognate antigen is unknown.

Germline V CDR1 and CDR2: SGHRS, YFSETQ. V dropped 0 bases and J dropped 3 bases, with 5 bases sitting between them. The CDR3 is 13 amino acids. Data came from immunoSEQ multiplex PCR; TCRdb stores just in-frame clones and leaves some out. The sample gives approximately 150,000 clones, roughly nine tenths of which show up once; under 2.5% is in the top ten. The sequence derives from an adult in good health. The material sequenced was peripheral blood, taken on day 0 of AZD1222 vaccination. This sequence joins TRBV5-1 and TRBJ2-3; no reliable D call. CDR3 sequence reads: CASSLAETDTQYF. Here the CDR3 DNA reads TGCGCCAGCAGCTTGGCCGAGACAGATACGCAGTATTTT.